Given below is one T cell receptor beta chain in context. Its antigen remains unknown. This CDR3 has 18 amino acids. The germline CDR1 and CDR2 sequences are SGDLS and YYNGEE. The V gene lost 4 bases and the J gene lost 3 bases, with 24 bases spanning the gap. These data originate in a study of T cell responses to AZD1222 COVID-19 vaccine. Study outcomes and limitations: Variant regions that are unmutated are reportedly the target of nearly half of spike-specific TCRs. Just a handful of AZD1222 recipients tested seropositive at baseline. White British people made up most donors, females outnumbered males, and clonal diversity was possibly underestimated.

Some clones are missing from TCRdb's copy, which holds only in-frame ones; the method was immunoSEQ multiplex PCR. The profile covers 140,000 to 150,000 clones, with approximately 93% appearing a single time and approximately 12% taken by the ten largest. This specimen was peripheral blood, taken after recovery from COVID-19. The TCR originated in an adult who had recovered from COVID-19. The chain combines TRBV9 with TRBJ2-3, with D possibly being TRBD1 or TRBD2 (5 bases each). CDR3 sequence: CASSHSLRDPWGTDTQYF. The CDR3 DNA reads as TGTGCCAGCAGCCATTCCCTCCGGGACCCGTGGGGGACAGATACGCAGTATTTT.